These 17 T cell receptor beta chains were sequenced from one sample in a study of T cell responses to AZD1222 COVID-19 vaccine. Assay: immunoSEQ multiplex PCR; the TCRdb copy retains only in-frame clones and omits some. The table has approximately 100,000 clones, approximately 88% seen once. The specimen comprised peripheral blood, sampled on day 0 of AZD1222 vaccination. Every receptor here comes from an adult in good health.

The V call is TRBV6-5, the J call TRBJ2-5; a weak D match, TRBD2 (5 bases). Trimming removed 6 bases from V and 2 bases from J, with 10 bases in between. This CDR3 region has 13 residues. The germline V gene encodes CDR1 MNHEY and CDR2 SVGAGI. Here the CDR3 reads CASSRGIQETQYF. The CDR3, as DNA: TGTGCCAGCAGCCGAGGGATACAAGAGACCCAGTACTTC.

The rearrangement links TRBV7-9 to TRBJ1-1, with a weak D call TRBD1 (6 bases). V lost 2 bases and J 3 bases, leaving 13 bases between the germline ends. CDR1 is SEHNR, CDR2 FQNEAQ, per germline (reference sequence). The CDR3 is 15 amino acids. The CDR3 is CASSLTGAAYTEAFF. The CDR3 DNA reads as TGTGCCAGCAGCTTAACGGGGGCAGCGTACACTGAAGCTTTCTTT. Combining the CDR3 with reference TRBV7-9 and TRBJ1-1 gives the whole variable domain DTGVSQNPRHKITKRGQNVTFRCDPISEHNRLYWYRQTLGQGPEFLTYFQNEAQLEKSRLLSDRFSAERPKGSFSTLEIQRTEQGDSAMYLCASSLTGAAYTEAFFGQGTRLTVV.

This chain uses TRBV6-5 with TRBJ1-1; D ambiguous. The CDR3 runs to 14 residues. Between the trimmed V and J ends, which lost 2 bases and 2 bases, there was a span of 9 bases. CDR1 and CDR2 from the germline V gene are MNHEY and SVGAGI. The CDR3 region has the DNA TGTGCCAGCAGTTACCGGGAGATAAACACTGAAGCTTTCTTT. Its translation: CASSYREINTEAFF.

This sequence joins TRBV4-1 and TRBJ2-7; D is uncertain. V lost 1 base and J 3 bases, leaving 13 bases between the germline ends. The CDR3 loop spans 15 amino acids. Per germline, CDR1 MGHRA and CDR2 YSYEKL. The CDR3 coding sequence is TGCGCCAGCAGCCAAGTTTTGGGCTCCATCTACGAGCAGTACTTC. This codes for CASSQVLGSIYEQYF.

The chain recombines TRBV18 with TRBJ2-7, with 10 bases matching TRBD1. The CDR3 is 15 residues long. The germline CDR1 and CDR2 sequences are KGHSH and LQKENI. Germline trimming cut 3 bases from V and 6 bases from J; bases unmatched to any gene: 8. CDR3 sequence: CASSPWDRGLSEQYF. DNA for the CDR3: TGTGCCAGCTCACCCTGGGACAGGGGTTTAAGCGAGCAGTACTTC.

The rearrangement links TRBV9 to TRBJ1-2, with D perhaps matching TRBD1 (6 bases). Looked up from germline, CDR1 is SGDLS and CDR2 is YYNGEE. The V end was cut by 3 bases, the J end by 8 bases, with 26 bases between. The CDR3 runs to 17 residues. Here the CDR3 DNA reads TGTGCCAGCAGCGCGTTATACAGGGAAGGGCCCGGGAGGGGCTACACCTTC. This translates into CASSALYREGPGRGYTF. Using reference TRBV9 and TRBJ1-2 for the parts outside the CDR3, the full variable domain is DSGVTQTPKHLITATGQRVTLRCSPRSGDLSVYWYQQSLDQGLQFLIQYYNGEERAKGNILERFSAQQFPDLHSELNLSSLELGDSALYFCASSALYREGPGRGYTFGSGTRLTVV.

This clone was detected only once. CDR3 residues: CASGYGGQGSNEQFF. The CDR3 DNA is TGCGCCAGCGGGTACGGGGGACAGGGGTCAAATGAGCAGTTCTTC. The rearrangement links TRBV5-1 to TRBJ2-1; 10 bases are a match to TRBD1. CDR3 length: 15 amino acids. Trimming at V came to 7 bases and at J to 7 bases, leaving 11 bases not matched to a gene. The germline V gene encodes CDR1 SGHRS and CDR2 YFSETQ.

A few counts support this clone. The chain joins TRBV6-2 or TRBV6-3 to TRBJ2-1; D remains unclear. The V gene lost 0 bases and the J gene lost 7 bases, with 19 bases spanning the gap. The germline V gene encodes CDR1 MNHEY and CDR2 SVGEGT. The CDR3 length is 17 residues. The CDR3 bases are TGTGCCAGCAGTTACTCATTGAGGCCCCCCAAACAAAATGAGCAGTTCTTC. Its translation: CASSYSLRPPKQNEQFF.

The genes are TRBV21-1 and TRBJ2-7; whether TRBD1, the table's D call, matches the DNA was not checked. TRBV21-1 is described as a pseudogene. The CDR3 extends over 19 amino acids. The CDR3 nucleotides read TGTGCCAGCAGCAAAGCCCAACCTCCGACAGGCTCCTCTTCCTACGAGCAGTACTTC. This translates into CASSKAQPPTGSSSYEQYF.

CDR3 in DNA: TGTGCCAGCTCCCGGGCGGGACAGGGCTCCACCGGGGAGCTGTTTTTT. Translation gives CASSRAGQGSTGELFF. The chain recombines TRBV18 with TRBJ2-2; TRBD1 matches at 9 bases. The junction had 9 bases not matched to a gene; V was cut back by 6 bases and J by 4 bases. CDR1 is KGHSH and CDR2 is LQKENI in the germline V gene. This CDR3 has 16 residues.

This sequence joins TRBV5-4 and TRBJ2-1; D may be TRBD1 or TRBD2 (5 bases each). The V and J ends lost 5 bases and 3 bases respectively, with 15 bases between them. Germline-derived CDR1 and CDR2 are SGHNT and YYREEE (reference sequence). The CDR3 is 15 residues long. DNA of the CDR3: TGTGCCAGCAGAGCTTCGGGACCGATCTACAATGAGCAGTTCTTC. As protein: CASRASGPIYNEQFF.

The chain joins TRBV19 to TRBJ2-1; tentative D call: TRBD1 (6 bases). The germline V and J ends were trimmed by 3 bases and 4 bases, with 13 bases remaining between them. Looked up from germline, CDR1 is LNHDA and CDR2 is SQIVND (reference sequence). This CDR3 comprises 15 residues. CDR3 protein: CASSIPDRSYNEQFF. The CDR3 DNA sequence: TGTGCCAGTAGTATCCCCGACAGGAGTTACAATGAGCAGTTCTTC.

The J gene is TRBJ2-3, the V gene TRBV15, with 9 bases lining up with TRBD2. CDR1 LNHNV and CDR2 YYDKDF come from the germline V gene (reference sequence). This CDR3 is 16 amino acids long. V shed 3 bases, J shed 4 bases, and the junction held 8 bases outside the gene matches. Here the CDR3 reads CATSRERVAGADTQYF. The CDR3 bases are TGTGCCACCAGCAGGGAACGGGTAGCGGGAGCAGATACGCAGTATTTT.

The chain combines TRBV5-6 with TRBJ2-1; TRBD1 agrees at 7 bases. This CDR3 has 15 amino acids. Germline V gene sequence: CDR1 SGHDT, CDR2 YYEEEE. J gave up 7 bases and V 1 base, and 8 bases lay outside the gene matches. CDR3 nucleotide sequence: TGTGCCAGCAGCTTGCGGGTGAACAGGGGTAATGAGCAGTTCTTC. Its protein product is CASSLRVNRGNEQFF.

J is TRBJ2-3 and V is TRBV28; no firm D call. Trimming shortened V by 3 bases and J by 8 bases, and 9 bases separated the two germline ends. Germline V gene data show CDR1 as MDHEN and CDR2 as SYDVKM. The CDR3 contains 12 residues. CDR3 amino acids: CASSLTIGTQYF. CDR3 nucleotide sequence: TGTGCCAGCAGTTTGACGATCGGTACGCAGTATTTT.

CDR3 protein: CAWSVQTVNTEAFF. The DNA of the CDR3 is TGTGCCTGGAGTGTTCAGACGGTGAACACTGAAGCTTTCTTT. The rearrangement joins TRBV30 to TRBJ1-1; no clear D. CDR3 length: 14 amino acids. The germline gives CDR1 GTSNPN, CDR2 SVGIG (reference sequence). Between the trimmed V and J ends, which lost 0 bases and 0 bases, there was a span of 8 bases.

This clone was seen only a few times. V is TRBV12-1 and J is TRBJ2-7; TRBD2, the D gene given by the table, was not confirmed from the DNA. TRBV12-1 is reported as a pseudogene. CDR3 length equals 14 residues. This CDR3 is CASSPGLAGAEQYF. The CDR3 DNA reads TGTGCCAGCAGCCCGGGACTAGCGGGAGCCGAGCAGTACTTC.